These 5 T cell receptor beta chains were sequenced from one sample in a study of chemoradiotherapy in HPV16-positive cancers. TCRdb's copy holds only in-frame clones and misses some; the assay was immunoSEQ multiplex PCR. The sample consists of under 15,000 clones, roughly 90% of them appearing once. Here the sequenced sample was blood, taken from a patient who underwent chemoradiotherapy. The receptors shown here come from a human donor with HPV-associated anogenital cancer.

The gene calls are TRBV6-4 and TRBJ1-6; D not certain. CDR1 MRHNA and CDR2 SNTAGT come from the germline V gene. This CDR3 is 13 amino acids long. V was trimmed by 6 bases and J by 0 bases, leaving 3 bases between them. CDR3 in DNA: TGTGCCAGCAGCAGCTCCTATAATTCACCCCTCCACTTT. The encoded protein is CASSSSYNSPLHF.

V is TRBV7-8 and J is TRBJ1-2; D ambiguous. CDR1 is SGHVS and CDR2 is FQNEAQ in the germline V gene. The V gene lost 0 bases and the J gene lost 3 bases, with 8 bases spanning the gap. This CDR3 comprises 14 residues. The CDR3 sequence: CASSLAHRDYGYTF. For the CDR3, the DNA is TGTGCCAGCAGCTTAGCGCACAGAGACTATGGCTACACCTTC.

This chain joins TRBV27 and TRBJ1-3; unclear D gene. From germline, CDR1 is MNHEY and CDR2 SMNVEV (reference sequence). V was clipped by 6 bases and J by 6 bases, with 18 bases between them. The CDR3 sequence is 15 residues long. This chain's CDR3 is CASRENNIRENTIYF. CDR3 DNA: TGTGCCAGCAGGGAGAATAACATTCGAGAAAACACCATATATTTT.

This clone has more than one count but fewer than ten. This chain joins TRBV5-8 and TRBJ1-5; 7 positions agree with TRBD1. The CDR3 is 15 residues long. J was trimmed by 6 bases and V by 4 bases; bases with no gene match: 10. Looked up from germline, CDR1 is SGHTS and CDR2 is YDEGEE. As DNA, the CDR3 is TGTGCCAGCAGCCAGGGACAGCAGACGGGTCAGCCCCAGCATTTT. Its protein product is CASSQGQQTGQPQHF.

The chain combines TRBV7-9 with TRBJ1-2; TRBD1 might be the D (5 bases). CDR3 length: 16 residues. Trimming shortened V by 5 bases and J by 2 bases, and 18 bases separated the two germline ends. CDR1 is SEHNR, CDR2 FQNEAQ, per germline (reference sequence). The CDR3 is CASSHRQTIPNYGYTF. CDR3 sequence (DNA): TGTGCCAGCAGCCACCGACAGACCATTCCCAACTATGGCTACACCTTC.